These 20 T cell receptor beta chains share one sample of origin, sequenced in a study of blood T cell repertoires in COVID-19. The protocol was immunoSEQ multiplex PCR, while the TCRdb copy is restricted to in-frame clones and leaves out a portion. The sample includes 99,000 or so clones, 84% seen only once; the top ten take 1.5% to 2.5%. Sequencing used peripheral blood. All receptors come from a man aged 70-80 years with active or convalescent COVID-19.

The V and J genes are TRBV19 and TRBJ2-3; TRBD2 matches 7 bases. The V gene's germline CDR1 is LNHDA and CDR2 SQIVND (reference sequence). The CDR3 totals 14 residues. Trimming removed 5 bases from V and 1 base from J; junction bases left unmatched: 3. CDR3 sequence: CASSVGGGTDTQYF. In nucleotides, the CDR3 is TGTGCCAGTAGTGTTGGGGGGGGCACAGATACGCAGTATTTT.

The V and J genes are TRBV5-1 and TRBJ1-3; TRBD1 is a possible D gene (6 bases). Trimming left V 7 bases short and J 2 bases short, with 16 bases between. Germline lookup yields CDR1 SGHRS and CDR2 YFSETQ. This CDR3 contains 15 residues. This CDR3 is CASASGGAAGNTIYF. Here the CDR3 DNA reads TGCGCCAGCGCAAGCGGGGGGGCTGCTGGAAACACCATATATTTT.

J is TRBJ1-5 and V is TRBV18, with D possibly TRBD1 on 5 matching bases. Germline CDR1 KGHSH, CDR2 LQKENI. V was clipped by 4 bases and J by 0 bases, with 10 bases between them. The CDR3 has 15 amino acids. CDR3 nucleotide sequence: TGTGCCAGCTCACACGACAGCTATAGCAATCAGCCCCAGCATTTT. Translating it yields CASSHDSYSNQPQHF.

This clone was seen once. The chain's CDR3 is CASSQLTGGRGYGYTF. The CDR3 DNA follows: TGTGCCAGCAGCCAACTAACAGGGGGGAGAGGGTATGGCTACACCTTC. The V and J genes are TRBV3-1 (or the pseudogene TRBV3-2) and TRBJ1-2, with 8 positions matching TRBD1. From germline, CDR1 is LGHDT and CDR2 YNNKEL (reference sequence). V shed 2 bases and J 5 bases; nucleotides not matched to a gene: 10. This CDR3 has 16 residues.

The V call is TRBV25-1, the J call TRBJ2-3; D not resolved. CDR1 MGHDK and CDR2 SYGVNS come from the germline V gene. Trimming stripped 3 bases from V and 2 bases from J, with 9 bases between. This CDR3 has 14 residues. Here the CDR3 DNA reads TGTGCCAGCAGTGATTTCAGGATCACAGATACGCAGTATTTT. Its translation is CASSDFRITDTQYF.

The chain links TRBV5-8 to TRBJ1-6; D is undetermined. Germline values: CDR1 SGHTS, CDR2 YDEGEE. With 4 bases removed from V and 9 bases from J, the gap between germline ends came to 17 bases. This CDR3 contains 15 residues. The CDR3 nucleotides are TGTGCCAGCAGCCACCCGAGGGTTCGGACTTCACCCCTCCACTTT. Translation: CASSHPRVRTSPLHF.

The sample holds a few counts of this clone. The chain couples TRBV5-1 to TRBJ1-5; the D gene is possibly TRBD1 (5 bases). V was trimmed by 2 bases and J by 0 bases, leaving 9 bases between them. From germline, CDR1 is SGHRS and CDR2 YFSETQ. This CDR3 has 15 residues. CDR3 protein: CASSLDSGSNQPQHF. The CDR3 nucleotides are TGCGCCAGCAGCTTAGACAGTGGTAGCAATCAGCCCCAGCATTTT.

J is TRBJ2-5 and V is TRBV5-1; D is ambiguous. Germline assignment: CDR1 SGHRS and CDR2 YFSETQ. Trimming took off 4 bases at V and 2 bases at J, with 12 bases between the two ends. There are 14 residues in the CDR3. The CDR3 sequence is CASSPLPPQETQYF. CDR3 sequence (DNA): TGCGCCAGCAGCCCCCTTCCTCCTCAAGAGACCCAGTACTTC.

This clone is medium-sized by share. The gene calls are TRBV27 and TRBJ2-1; 10 positions agree with TRBD2. The V segment lost 5 bases and the J segment 4 bases; nucleotides outside the gene matches: 5. The length of the CDR3 is 15 residues. The germline V gene has CDR1 MNHEY and CDR2 SMNVEV (reference sequence). The CDR3 DNA reads as TGTGCCAGCAGTCGTACTAGCGGGGCTTACAATGAGCAGTTCTTC. The encoded protein is CASSRTSGAYNEQFF.

The rearrangement links TRBV18 to TRBJ2-3; 9 bases fit TRBD2. Trimming took 1 base from V and 1 from J; bases not matched to a gene: 9. The CDR3 length is 18 residues. CDR1 is KGHSH and CDR2 is LQKENI in the germline V gene. The chain's CDR3 is CASSPLGASGAGTDTQYF. The CDR3 bases are TGTGCCAGCTCACCACTCGGGGCTAGCGGGGCAGGCACAGATACGCAGTATTTT.

The rearrangement joins TRBV2 to TRBJ1-1; possible D gene TRBD1, 6 bases. The CDR3 is made up of 14 amino acids. Trimming took 4 bases from V and 4 from J, leaving 13 bases between them. The germline V gene has CDR1 SNHLY and CDR2 FYNNEI. The CDR3 region is CASSVVGRGTEAFF. DNA of the CDR3: TGTGCCAGCAGTGTGGTCGGCAGGGGCACTGAAGCTTTCTTT.

The J gene is TRBJ2-7, the V gene TRBV3-1 (or the pseudogene TRBV3-2); D not resolved. The CDR3 is 13 amino acids. V was cut by 2 bases and J by 0 bases, with 5 bases left in between. The germline V gene encodes CDR1 LGHDT and CDR2 YNNKEL (reference sequence). The chain's CDR3 is CASSQLSSYEQYF. Written as DNA, the CDR3 is TGTGCCAGCAGCCAACTGAGCTCCTACGAGCAGTACTTC.

This clone was counted between two and nine times. The chain carries TRBV7-9 and TRBJ2-3; D is unresolved. The CDR3 runs 12 residues. From germline, CDR1 is SEHNR and CDR2 FQNEAQ (reference sequence). V lost 6 bases to trimming and J lost 0 bases, with 4 bases between them. CDR3 in DNA: TGTGCCAGCAGAACAAGCACAGATACGCAGTATTTT. The encoded protein is CASRTSTDTQYF.

The rearrangement uses TRBV2 and TRBJ2-5; 9 bases agree with TRBD2. This CDR3 has 13 residues. Germline V gene sequence: CDR1 SNHLY, CDR2 FYNNEI. V dropped 3 bases and J dropped 4; count of bases not matched to a gene: 0. In DNA, the CDR3 is TGTGCCAGCAGTGAGCGGGGGGGAGAGACCCAGTACTTC. Its protein is CASSERGGETQYF.

This clone was counted a few times. In DNA, the CDR3 is TGTGCCAGCAGCATCCGACAGGACACTGAAGCTTTCTTT. Translated, it gives CASSIRQDTEAFF. The chain combines TRBV7-2 with TRBJ1-1; D possibly corresponds to TRBD1 (6 bases). Per the germline V gene, CDR1 is SGHTA and CDR2 is FQGNSA. Trimming shortened V by 5 bases and J by 3 bases, and 10 bases separated the two germline ends. The CDR3 consists of 13 residues.

This clone was seen a handful of times. This sample also contains other DNA sequences that code for the same CDR3. This rearrangement joins TRBV6-6 to TRBJ1-1, with 7 bases matching TRBD1. This CDR3 is built from 14 residues. The V gene end was trimmed by 2 bases and the J gene end by 4 bases; junction bases not matched to a gene: 4. Per the germline V gene, CDR1 is MNHNY and CDR2 is SVGAGI (reference sequence). CDR3 amino acids: CASSYDRVGTEAFF. The CDR3 DNA sequence: TGTGCCAGCAGTTACGACAGGGTTGGCACTGAAGCTTTCTTT.

V gene TRBV5-4 combines with J gene TRBJ1-4; possible D gene TRBD1, 5 bases. Germline loops: CDR1 SGHNT, CDR2 YYREEE (reference sequence). V was clipped by 3 bases and J by 8 bases, with 23 bases between them. CDR3 size: 17 residues. Written as DNA, the CDR3 is TGTGCCAGCAGCTCGACGGGGGGGTCGTCGTATTCGGAAAAACTGTTTTTT. It encodes CASSSTGGSSYSEKLFF.

V usage is TRBV7-6 and J usage is TRBJ1-3; 8 bases fit TRBD1. There are 16 residues in the CDR3. CDR1 is SGHVS, CDR2 FNYEAQ, per germline. After removal of 3 bases from V and 0 bases from J, the junction contained 4 bases not matched to a gene. CDR3 sequence reads: CASSLGTGDSGNTIYF. The CDR3 DNA reads TGTGCCAGCAGCTTGGGGACAGGCGACTCTGGAAACACCATATATTTT. The whole variable domain, filled in from reference TRBV7-6 and TRBJ1-3, reads GAGVSQSPRYKVTKRGQDVALRCDPISGHVSLYWYRQALGQGPEFLTYFNYEAQQDKSGLPNDRFSAERPEGSISTLTIQRTEQRDSAMYRCASSLGTGDSGNTIYFGEGSWLTVV.

The chain has TRBV2 and TRBJ1-2, with D perhaps matching TRBD1 (5 bases). Germline V gene data show CDR1 as SNHLY and CDR2 as FYNNEI. V dropped 2 bases and J dropped 4 bases, with 8 bases sitting between them. This CDR3 has 13 amino acids. The CDR3 sequence is CASSEQGGYGYTF. The CDR3 DNA sequence: TGTGCCAGCAGTGAACAGGGTGGCTATGGCTACACCTTC.

The V gene is TRBV5-1, the J gene TRBJ1-6; no reliable D call. Trimming stripped 0 bases from V and 2 bases from J, with 9 bases between. Germline values: CDR1 SGHRS, CDR2 YFSETQ. CDR3 length equals 16 residues. CDR3 residues: CASSLVGDTYNSPLHF. In DNA form, the CDR3 reads TGCGCCAGCAGCTTGGTGGGCGATACCTATAATTCACCCCTCCACTTT.